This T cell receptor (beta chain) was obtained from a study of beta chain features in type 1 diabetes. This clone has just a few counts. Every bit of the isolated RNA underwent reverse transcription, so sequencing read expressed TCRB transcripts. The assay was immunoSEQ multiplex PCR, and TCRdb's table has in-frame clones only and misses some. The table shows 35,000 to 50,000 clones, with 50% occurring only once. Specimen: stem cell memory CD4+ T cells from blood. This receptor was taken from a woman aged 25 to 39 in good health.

The CDR3 sequence: CASSPLRDRDETGELFF. In nucleotides, the CDR3 is TGTGCCAGCTCACCTCTCCGGGACAGGGATGAAACCGGGGAGCTGTTTTTT. The chain recombines TRBV18 with TRBJ2-2, with 9 positions matching TRBD1. CDR3 length equals 17 residues. Germline-derived CDR1 and CDR2 are KGHSH and LQKENI. With V trimmed by 3 bases and J by 5 bases, 10 bases remained unmatched.